These 21 T cell receptor beta chains share one sample of origin, sequenced in a study of T cell repertoires in cytomegalovirus infection. TCRdb redid the calling of the reads with MiXCR, one entry per CDR3 protein. The sample has approximately 110,000 distinct CDR3 sequences, roughly 32% seen once. Their antigens remain unidentified. Sequencing used CD8+ T cells from cultured PBMCs, obtained from culture after CMV antigen stimulation. The source of these receptors is a human donor in good health (CMV status not recorded). Some clones in this sample may be carry-over from other donors' samples.

This clonotype was counted once. The chain employs TRBV7-8 and TRBJ2-1; no definite D call. V was cut by 1 base and J by 8 bases, with 12 bases left in between. Germline V gene data show CDR1 as SGHVS and CDR2 as FQNEAQ. The CDR3 spans 14 residues. The CDR3 sequence is CASSLGSRVHEQFF. CDR3 nucleotide sequence: TGTGCCAGCAGCTTAGGGAGTAGGGTGCATGAGCAGTTCTTC.

This chain joins TRBV2 and TRBJ2-7, with D possibly TRBD1 on 6 matching bases. Trimming pared 6 bases from V and 2 bases from J, leaving 14 bases between. The CDR3 sequence is 14 residues long. Germline loops: CDR1 SNHLY, CDR2 FYNNEI. CDR3 DNA sequence: TGTGCCAGCAGCAATACAGGGTGGGCCTACGAGCAGTACTTC. Its protein product is CASSNTGWAYEQYF.

This clonotype turned up a few times. The rearrangement joins TRBV27 to TRBJ1-1; tentative D call: TRBD1 (5 bases). Per the germline V gene, CDR1 is MNHEY and CDR2 is SMNVEV (reference sequence). V was clipped by 0 bases and J by 5 bases, with 10 bases between them. The CDR3 is made up of 14 amino acids. The DNA for the CDR3 is TGTGCCAGCAGTTTATCGTGGGGCGATACTGAAGCTTTCTTT. Translated, it gives CASSLSWGDTEAFF.

The chain uses TRBV7-9 and TRBJ1-2, with D unresolved. V lost 1 base and J lost 5, with 8 bases in between. The germline V gene has CDR1 SEHNR and CDR2 FQNEAQ (reference sequence). CDR3 length: 13 residues. DNA for the CDR3: TGTGCCAGCAGCTTAGAATCGGGGTATGGCTACACCTTC. Amino acids: CASSLESGYGYTF. The entire variable domain, with the rest obtained from reference TRBV7-9 and TRBJ1-2, is as follows: DTGVSQNPRHKITKRGQNVTFRCDPISEHNRLYWYRQTLGQGPEFLTYFQNEAQLEKSRLLSDRFSAERPKGSFSTLEIQRTEQGDSAMYLCASSLESGYGYTFGSGTRLTVV.

This clonotype was counted once. The CDR3 end shows no conserved phenylalanine or tryptophan, and so a read error is likely. The chain combines TRBV4-1 with TRBJ2-1, with TRBD2 matching 8 bases. Looked up from germline, CDR1 is MGHRA and CDR2 is YSYEKL. V was clipped by 1 base and J by 1 base; unmatched bases: 15. The CDR3 spans 20 residues. The CDR3 here is CASSQGRSGTGGPSYNEQFL. DNA for the CDR3: TGCGCCAGCAGCCAAGGAAGGTCGGGAACGGGGGGGCCATCCTACAATGAGCAGTTCTTG.

This clonotype occurred many times. The chain employs TRBV7-2 and TRBJ2-7, with D perhaps matching TRBD2 (5 bases). The germline V gene has CDR1 SGHTA and CDR2 FQGNSA. The germline V and J ends were trimmed by 2 bases and 2 bases, with 13 bases remaining between them. The CDR3 is 15 residues long. CDR3 sequence: CASSLSGLQTYEQYF. The CDR3 DNA reads TGTGCCAGCAGCTTATCGGGATTACAGACCTACGAGCAGTACTTC.

A few counts support this clonotype. The rearrangement joins TRBV25-1 to TRBJ2-7, with 10 nucleotides matching TRBD1. The CDR3 extends over 12 amino acids. Trimming took 8 bases from V and 4 from J; bases not matched to a gene: 2. Germline V gene data show CDR1 as MGHDK and CDR2 as SYGVNS. The CDR3: CASGTGAYEQYF. As DNA, the CDR3 is TGTGCCAGCGGGACAGGGGCTTACGAGCAGTACTTC.

This clonotype appeared a few times. CDR3 nucleotides: TGTGCCATCAGTGATAGGGTAAGCTCCTACAATGAGCAGTTCTTC. Encoded protein: CAISDRVSSYNEQFF. The V gene is TRBV10-3, the J gene TRBJ2-1; D remains unclear. Per the germline V gene, CDR1 is ENHRY and CDR2 is SYGVKD. The length of the CDR3 is 15 residues. The V end was cut by 3 bases, the J end by 0 bases, with 9 bases between.

This sequence joins TRBV25-1 and TRBJ1-1; 7 positions agree with TRBD1. This CDR3 contains 17 residues. CDR1 MGHDK and CDR2 SYGVNS come from the germline V gene. Trimming took 1 base from V and 3 from J; bases not matched to a gene: 11. The CDR3 DNA reads as TGTGCCAGCAGTGAATTCCCTCGGTCCCAGGGGGACACTGAAGCTTTCTTT. Translated, it gives CASSEFPRSQGDTEAFF.

At least ten counts were recorded for this clonotype. The chain is built from TRBV7-2 and TRBJ2-7; 11 bases are a match to TRBD2. The CDR3 has 17 residues. V dropped 5 bases and J dropped 0; count of bases not matched to a gene: 9. Germline CDR1 SGHTA, CDR2 FQGNSA. The CDR3 coding sequence is TGTGCCAGCAGCATGGGACTAGCGGATCCTTCCTCCTACGAGCAGTACTTC. Translated, it gives CASSMGLADPSSYEQYF.

This clonotype has ten or more counts. The chain joins TRBV7-6 to TRBJ2-7, with a possible D match to TRBD1 (6 bases). V shed 0 bases and J shed 5 bases, with 17 bases lying between them. The length of the CDR3 is 16 residues. Germline CDR1 and CDR2: SGHVS and FNYEAQ. The CDR3 spells CASSLAGPIPGDEQYF. As DNA, the CDR3 is TGTGCCAGCAGCTTAGCTGGGCCTATCCCAGGGGACGAGCAGTACTTC.

This clonotype was seen only once. The V gene is TRBV20-1, the J gene TRBJ2-3, with TRBD2 matching 10 bases. The trim removed 0 bases at V and 8 bases at J, leaving 5 bases unmatched. From germline, CDR1 is DFQATT and CDR2 SNEGSKA (reference sequence). There are 14 residues in the CDR3. The CDR3 DNA sequence: TGCAGTGCTAGAGATCTAGCGGGGGTTGGTACGCAGTATTTT. The encoded protein is CSARDLAGVGTQYF.

The chain links TRBV7-6 to TRBJ1-1; a weak D match, TRBD1 (6 bases). The CDR3 is made up of 18 amino acids. Germline V CDR1 and CDR2: SGHVS, FNYEAQ. V gave up 5 bases and J gave up 3 bases, with 25 bases separating them. For the CDR3, the DNA is TGTGCCAGCAGCCCAATCGGGTCAGGGGATCGAAGGGACACTGAAGCTTTCTTT. Translated, it gives CASSPIGSGDRRDTEAFF.

This clonotype was recorded at least ten times. V usage is TRBV4-2 and J usage is TRBJ2-3, with D unclear. The CDR3 contains 19 residues. In germline, CDR1 is LGHNA, CDR2 YNFKEQ. The V gene lost 0 bases and the J gene lost 0 bases, with 19 bases spanning the gap. CDR3: CASSQDGLLGSSSTDTQYF. DNA for the CDR3: TGTGCCAGCAGCCAAGACGGCCTTCTTGGCTCCTCTAGCACAGATACGCAGTATTTT.

The table lists this clonotype with a few counts. The rearrangement uses TRBV5-1 and TRBJ2-1; maybe TRBD1 (6 bases). Germline CDR1 is SGHRS and CDR2 is YFSETQ. This CDR3 contains 13 residues. Trimming took off 2 bases at V and 8 bases at J, with 11 bases between the two ends. As DNA, the CDR3 is TGCGCCAGCAGCTTCGGACAGTTCTATGAGCAGTTCTTC. Its translation: CASSFGQFYEQFF.

This clonotype was found many times. The chain couples TRBV7-2 to TRBJ2-7; TRBD2 might be the D (6 bases). CDR1 is SGHTA and CDR2 is FQGNSA in the germline V gene. The CDR3 sequence is 15 residues long. Deletions cut 4 bases from V and 0 bases from J, with 13 bases between. In nucleotides, the CDR3 is TGTGCCAGCAGCTACCCCGGGGGAAGCTCCTACGAGCAGTACTTC. Translating it yields CASSYPGGSSYEQYF.

This chain links TRBV11-2 with TRBJ2-2, with D possibly being TRBD1 or TRBD2 (5 bases each). The V gene lost 1 base and the J gene lost 4 bases, with 19 bases spanning the gap. The CDR3 extends over 18 amino acids. The germline V gene encodes CDR1 SGHAT and CDR2 FQNNGV. CDR3 loop: CASSLVFGAFSSTGELFF. The CDR3 coding sequence is TGTGCCAGCAGCTTAGTTTTCGGGGCCTTCAGTTCCACCGGGGAGCTGTTTTTT.

J is TRBJ1-5 and V is TRBV19; D possibly corresponds to TRBD1 (5 bases). Germline CDR1 and CDR2: LNHDA and SQIVND (reference sequence). This CDR3 has 16 residues. V gave up 3 bases and J gave up 6 bases, with 18 bases separating them. In DNA form, the CDR3 reads TGTGCCAGTAGTATCCTTTTCGAGGGGATCGGTCAGCCCCAGCATTTT. Translation: CASSILFEGIGQPQHF.

This clonotype was found a few times. The rearrangement links TRBV6-2 or TRBV6-3 to TRBJ1-5, with D tentatively TRBD1 (6 bases). Germline assignment: CDR1 MNHEY and CDR2 SVGEGT. V shed 8 bases and J shed 7 bases, with 21 bases lying between them. The CDR3 spans 15 residues. The CDR3 DNA is TGTGCCAGCTACGGATCGGGGGGCGGGAACCAGCCCCAGCATTTT. Protein sequence: CASYGSGGGNQPQHF.

This clonotype was recorded many times. This rearrangement joins TRBV7-8 to TRBJ2-1; 9 nucleotides align to TRBD2. CDR3 length: 16 residues. V shed 4 bases, J shed 4 bases, and the junction held 8 bases outside the gene matches. Looked up from germline, CDR1 is SGHVS and CDR2 is FQNEAQ. The CDR3 is CASSSNSGGPYNEQFF. The DNA of the CDR3 is TGTGCCAGCAGCTCGAATAGCGGGGGACCGTACAATGAGCAGTTCTTC.

The rearrangement joins TRBV10-3 to TRBJ2-3, with 10 bases aligning to TRBD2. Germline loops: CDR1 ENHRY, CDR2 SYGVKD. The CDR3 contains 16 residues. V dropped 3 bases and J dropped 2; count of bases not matched to a gene: 5. The CDR3 spells CAISDPSGGNTDTQYF. DNA for the CDR3: TGTGCCATCAGTGATCCTAGCGGGGGAAACACAGATACGCAGTATTTT.